This TCR beta chain was captured in a study of T cells after yellow fever vaccination (dated by TCRdb to between 2018 and 2021). Study-level background: The SMART-Seq v4 Ultra Low Input RNA kit was used to prepare libraries from fractions with low cell numbers. To follow T-cell clones before and after both primary and booster YFV17D yellow fever vaccination, bulk TCR alpha and beta repertoires underwent longitudinal sequencing. The cohort comprised two healthy male donors, one aged 18 to 30 and one aged 30 to 40 years. Blood samples were taken at several timepoints before and after primary and secondary immunization, and bulk PBMC replicates and cell subsets were isolated.

The treatment or condition label on this specimen signifies: live attenuated yellow fever vaccine strain. At every blood-draw timepoint, two biological replicates of bulk PBMCs were collected. A standard Ficoll-Paque protocol was used to isolate PBMCs from peripheral blood. TriZol was used to extract RNA from bulk PBMCs, from CD4 and CD8 fractions, and from dextramer-positive and dextramer-negative fractions. Overall study results and their limits: The secondary T-cell response was found to be weaker but faster than the primary response, with a peak reached on day 5 rather than on day 15. A small fraction of clonotypes showed up in both the CD4 and CD8 compartments, probably as a result of convergent recombination. The study included only a couple of donors, which limits how far the findings can be generalized. After the booster, most of the clones that had expanded following primary vaccination were detected again (almost 98% of CD4 and 80% to 90% of CD8), which suggests that memory was broadly maintained. Computational filtering was required because FACS-sorted repertoires could contain abundant contaminating clonotypes from the bulk population.

TCRdb names Illumina NovaSeq 6000 as the instrument used. TCR cDNA was made using 5'RACE template switching, a step that added a universal primer site and unique molecular identifiers. cDNA synthesis was primed from both the TCR alpha and TCR beta constant segments. Library amplification used two PCR steps, and the second PCR step added sample barcodes and sequencing adapters. Sequencing of libraries was done on Illumina HiSeq 2500 (2x100 bp) or NovaSeq (2x150 bp). The original methods were these. MIGEC was used to demultiplex reads and collapse the reads into UMI consensus sequences, and MiXCR was used for V(D)J alignment. Using edgeR on replicate PBMC samples, clonotypes were called vaccine-responding if FDR was below 0.01 and the log2 fold change was above 5 up to day 15. CD4 or CD8 identity was assigned to each bulk clonotype according to whether the clonotype was present at higher abundance in the sequenced CD4 repertoire or the sequenced CD8 repertoire. TCRdb trimmed public reads at Q25 via fastp, called clones via MiXCR and kept in-frame beta chains. When rows share a CDR3 protein, they turn into one entry using the most common DNA and genes. The V and J calls and clone size are TCRdb's, not the authors'. The sample data list about 340,000 distinct CDR3 sequences, and approximately 4% of these were observed just once. The top ten clones comprise approximately 25% of the sample.

The CDR1 and CDR2 encoded by the germline V gene are SQVTM and ANQGSEA. The CDR3 numbers 15 residues from cysteine through phenylalanine. The read is trimmed to its CDR3 DNA, 45 bases read in frame from base 1. The trim is 3 bases for V and 2 bases for J, with a gap of 15 bases between the germline ends. This clonotype has just a few counts. Its antigen is still unknown. Base qualities are not at hand, and no much larger clone is one base apart. This sequence originates from a man between 18 and 35 years old who received the YFV17D yellow fever vaccine. The sample in question was PBMCs, obtained 5 days after the yellow fever booster vaccination. The chain is assembled from TRBV29-1 and TRBJ2-3; D gene: possibly TRBD2, on 5 matching bases. DNA sequence: TGCAGCGTTGATTGGGTTTCGGGGTTCACAGATACGCAGTATTTT. This is translated as CSVDWVSGFTDTQYF.